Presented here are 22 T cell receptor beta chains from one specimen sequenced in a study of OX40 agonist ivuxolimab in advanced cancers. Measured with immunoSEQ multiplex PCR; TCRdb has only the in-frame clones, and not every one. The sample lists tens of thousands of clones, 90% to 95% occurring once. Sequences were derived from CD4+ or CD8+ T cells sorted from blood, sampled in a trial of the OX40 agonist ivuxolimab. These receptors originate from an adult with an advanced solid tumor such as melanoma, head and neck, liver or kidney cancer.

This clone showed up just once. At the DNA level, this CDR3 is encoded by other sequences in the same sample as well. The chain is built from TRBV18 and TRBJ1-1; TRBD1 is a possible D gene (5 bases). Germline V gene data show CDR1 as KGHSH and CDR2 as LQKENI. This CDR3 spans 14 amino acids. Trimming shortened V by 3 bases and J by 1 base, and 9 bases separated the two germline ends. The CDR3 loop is CASSPQGGNTEAFF. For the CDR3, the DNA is TGTGCCAGCTCACCCCAGGGTGGGAACACTGAAGCTTTCTTT.

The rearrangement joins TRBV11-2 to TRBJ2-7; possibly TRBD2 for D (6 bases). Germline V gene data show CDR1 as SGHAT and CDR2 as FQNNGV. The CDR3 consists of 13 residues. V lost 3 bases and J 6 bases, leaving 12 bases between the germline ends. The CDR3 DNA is TGTGCCAGCAGCTTGGTTGCGCGGGGCGAGCAGTACTTC. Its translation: CASSLVARGEQYF.

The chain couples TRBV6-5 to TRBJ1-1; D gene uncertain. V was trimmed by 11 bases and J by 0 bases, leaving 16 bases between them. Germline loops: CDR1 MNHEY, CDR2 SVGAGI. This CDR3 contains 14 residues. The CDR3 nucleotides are TGTGCCGCGGGGAACGGATTCATGAACACTGAAGCTTTCTTT. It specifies CAAGNGFMNTEAFF.

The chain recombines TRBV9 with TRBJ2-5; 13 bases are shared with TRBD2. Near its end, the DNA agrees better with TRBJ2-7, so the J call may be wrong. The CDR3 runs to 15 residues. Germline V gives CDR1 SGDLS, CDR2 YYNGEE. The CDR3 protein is CASSVGTSGAYEQYF. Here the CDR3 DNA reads TGTGCCAGCAGCGTCGGGACTAGCGGGGCCTACGAGCAGTACTTC.

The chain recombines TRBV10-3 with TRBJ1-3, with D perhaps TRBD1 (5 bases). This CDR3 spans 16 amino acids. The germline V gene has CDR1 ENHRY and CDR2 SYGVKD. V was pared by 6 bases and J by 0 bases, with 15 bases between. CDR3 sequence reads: CAISRDASYSGNTIYF. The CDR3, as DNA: TGTGCCATCAGCCGGGACGCAAGTTACTCTGGAAACACCATATATTTT.

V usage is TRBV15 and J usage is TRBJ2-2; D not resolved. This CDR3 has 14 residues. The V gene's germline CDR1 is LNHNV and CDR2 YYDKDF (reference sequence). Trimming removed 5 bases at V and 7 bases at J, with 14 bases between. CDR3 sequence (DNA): TGTGCCACCAGCCGCCCGTCGTCCTTCGGGGAGCTGTTTTTT. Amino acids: CATSRPSSFGELFF.

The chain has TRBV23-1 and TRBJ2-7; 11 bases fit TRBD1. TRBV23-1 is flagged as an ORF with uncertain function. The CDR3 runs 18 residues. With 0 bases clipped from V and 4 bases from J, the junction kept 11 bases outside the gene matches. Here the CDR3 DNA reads TGCGCCAGCAGTCAATCGAGGACAGGGGGCGGACGCGGTTACGAGCAGTACTTC. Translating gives CASSQSRTGGGRGYEQYF.

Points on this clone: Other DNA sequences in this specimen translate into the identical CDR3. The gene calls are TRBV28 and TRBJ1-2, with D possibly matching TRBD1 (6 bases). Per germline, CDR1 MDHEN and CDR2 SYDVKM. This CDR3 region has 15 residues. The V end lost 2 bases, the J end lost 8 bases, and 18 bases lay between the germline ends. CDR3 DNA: TGTGCCAGCAGTTTAAGTGGGGGGCGAGGGGAGGGCTACACCTTC. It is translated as CASSLSGGRGEGYTF.

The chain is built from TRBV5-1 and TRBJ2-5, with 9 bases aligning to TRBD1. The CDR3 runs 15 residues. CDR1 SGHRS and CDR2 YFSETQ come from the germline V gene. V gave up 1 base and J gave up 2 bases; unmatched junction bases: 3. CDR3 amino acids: CASSLSGQGQETQYF. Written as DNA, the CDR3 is TGCGCCAGCAGCTTGTCGGGACAGGGACAAGAGACCCAGTACTTC.

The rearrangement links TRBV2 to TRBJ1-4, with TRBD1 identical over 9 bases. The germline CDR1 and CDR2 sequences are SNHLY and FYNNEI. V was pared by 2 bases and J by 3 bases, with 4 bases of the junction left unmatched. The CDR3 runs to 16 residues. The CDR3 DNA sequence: TGTGCCAGCAGTGAATTGGGGACAGGGTCTAATGAAAAACTGTTTTTT. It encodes CASSELGTGSNEKLFF.

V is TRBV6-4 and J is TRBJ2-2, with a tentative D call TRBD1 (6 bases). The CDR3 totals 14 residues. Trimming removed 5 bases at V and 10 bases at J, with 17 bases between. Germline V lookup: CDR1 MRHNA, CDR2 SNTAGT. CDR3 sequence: CASSWDTLSEELFF. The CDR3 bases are TGTGCCAGCAGTTGGGACACCCTATCCGAGGAGCTGTTTTTT.

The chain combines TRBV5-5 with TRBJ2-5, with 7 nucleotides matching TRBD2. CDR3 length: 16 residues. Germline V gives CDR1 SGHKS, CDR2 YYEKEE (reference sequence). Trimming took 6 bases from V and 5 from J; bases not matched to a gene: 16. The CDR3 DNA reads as TGTGCCAGCACCCCGGAGAGCGGGATAGGAGGGGAGACCCAGTACTTC. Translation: CASTPESGIGGETQYF.

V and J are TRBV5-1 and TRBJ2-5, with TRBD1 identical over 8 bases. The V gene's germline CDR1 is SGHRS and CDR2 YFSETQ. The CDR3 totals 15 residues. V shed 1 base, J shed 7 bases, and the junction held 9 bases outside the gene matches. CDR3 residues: CASSLTLDRDRTQYF. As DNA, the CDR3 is TGCGCCAGCAGCTTGACCCTGGACAGGGATCGGACCCAGTACTTC.

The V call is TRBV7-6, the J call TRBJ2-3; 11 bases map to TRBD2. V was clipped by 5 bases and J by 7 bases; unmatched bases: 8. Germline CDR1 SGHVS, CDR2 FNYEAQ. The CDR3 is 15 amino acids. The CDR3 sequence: CASSPQTSGTNTQYF. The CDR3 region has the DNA TGTGCCAGCAGCCCGCAGACTAGCGGGACCAATACGCAGTATTTT.

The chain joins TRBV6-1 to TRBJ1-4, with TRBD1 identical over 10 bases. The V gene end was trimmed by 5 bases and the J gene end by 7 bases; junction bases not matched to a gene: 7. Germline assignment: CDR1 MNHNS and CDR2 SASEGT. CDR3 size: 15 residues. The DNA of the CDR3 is TGTGCCAGCAGTCAGTACGACAGGGGGCTTGAAAAACTGTTTTTT. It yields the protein CASSQYDRGLEKLFF.

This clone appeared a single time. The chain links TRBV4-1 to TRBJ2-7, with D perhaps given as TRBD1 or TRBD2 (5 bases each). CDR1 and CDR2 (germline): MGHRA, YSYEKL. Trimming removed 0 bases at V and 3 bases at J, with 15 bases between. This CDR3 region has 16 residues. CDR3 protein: CASSQDAVRDHYEQYF. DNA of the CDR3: TGCGCCAGCAGCCAAGATGCAGTAAGGGACCACTACGAGCAGTACTTC.

The CDR3: CASSYSRGSQPEEQYF. The CDR3 bases are TGTGCCAGCAGTTACTCGCGGGGAAGTCAACCAGAAGAGCAGTACTTC. The chain uses TRBV6-6 and TRBJ2-7, with TRBD2 as a possible D gene (6 bases). Germline values: CDR1 MNHNY, CDR2 SVGAGI (reference sequence). CDR3 length: 16 residues. The ends were cut back, 0 bases at V and 7 bases at J, with 19 bases in the middle.

CDR3 residues: CASRTQGSWSPLHF. For the CDR3, the DNA is TGTGCCAGCAGGACACAGGGGTCATGGTCACCCCTCCACTTT. The chain links TRBV6-6 to TRBJ1-6; 7 bases fit TRBD1. The germline gives CDR1 MNHNY, CDR2 SVGAGI (reference sequence). The trim removed 6 bases at V and 10 bases at J, leaving 9 bases unmatched. The CDR3 sequence is 14 residues long.

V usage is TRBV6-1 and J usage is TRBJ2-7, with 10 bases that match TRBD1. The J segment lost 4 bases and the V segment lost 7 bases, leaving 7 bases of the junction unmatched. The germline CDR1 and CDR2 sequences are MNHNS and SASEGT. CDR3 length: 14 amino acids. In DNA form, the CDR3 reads TGTGCCAGCACAACGGGACAGGGGTGGTACGAGCAGTACTTC. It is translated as CASTTGQGWYEQYF.

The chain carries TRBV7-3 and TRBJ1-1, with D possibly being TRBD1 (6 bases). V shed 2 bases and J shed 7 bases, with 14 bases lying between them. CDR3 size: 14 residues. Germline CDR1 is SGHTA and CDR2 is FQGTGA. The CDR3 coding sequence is TGTGCCAGCAGCTTAGCAGGGGAGTATGGTGAAGCTTTCTTT. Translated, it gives CASSLAGEYGEAFF. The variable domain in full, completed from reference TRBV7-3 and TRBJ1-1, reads GAGVSQTPSNKVTEKGKYVELRCDPISGHTALYWYRQSLGQGPEFLIYFQGTGAADDSGLPNDRFFAVRPEGSVSTLKIQRTERGDSAVYLCASSLAGEYGEAFFGQGTRLTVV.

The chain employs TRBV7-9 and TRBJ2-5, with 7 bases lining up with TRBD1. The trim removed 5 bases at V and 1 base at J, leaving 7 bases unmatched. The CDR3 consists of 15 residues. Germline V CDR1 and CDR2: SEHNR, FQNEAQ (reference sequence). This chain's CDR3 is CASSRSDRFQETQYF. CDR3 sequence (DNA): TGTGCCAGCAGCCGATCGGACAGGTTCCAAGAGACCCAGTACTTC.

CDR3 residues: CASSTGQGTYNEQFF. DNA for the CDR3: TGTGCCAGCAGCACGGGACAGGGGACCTACAATGAGCAGTTCTTC. The rearrangement uses TRBV5-4 and TRBJ2-1; 10 bases agree with TRBD1. J gave up 2 bases and V 4 bases, and 3 bases lay outside the gene matches. This CDR3 is built from 15 residues. Germline CDR1 and CDR2: SGHNT and YYREEE (reference sequence).